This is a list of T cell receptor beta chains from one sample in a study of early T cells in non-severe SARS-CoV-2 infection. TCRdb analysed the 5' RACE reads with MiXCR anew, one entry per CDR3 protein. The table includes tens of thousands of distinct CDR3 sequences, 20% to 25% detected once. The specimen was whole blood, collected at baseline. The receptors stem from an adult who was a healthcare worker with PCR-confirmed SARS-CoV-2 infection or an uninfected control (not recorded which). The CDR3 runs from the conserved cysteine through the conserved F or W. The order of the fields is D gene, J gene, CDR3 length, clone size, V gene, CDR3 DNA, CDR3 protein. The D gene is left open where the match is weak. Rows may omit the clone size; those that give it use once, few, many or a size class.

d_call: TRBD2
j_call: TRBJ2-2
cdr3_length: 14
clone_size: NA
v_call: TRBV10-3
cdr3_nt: TGTGCCATGGCCTCAGCGGGGGCCACCGGGGAGCTGTTTTTT
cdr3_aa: CAMASAGATGELFF

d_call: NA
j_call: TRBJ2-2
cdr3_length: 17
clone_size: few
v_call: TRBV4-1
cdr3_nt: TGCGCCAGCAGCCAAGTAGTTGCAGGGCTAATCACCGGGGAGCTGTTTTTT
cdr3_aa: CASSQVVAGLITGELFF

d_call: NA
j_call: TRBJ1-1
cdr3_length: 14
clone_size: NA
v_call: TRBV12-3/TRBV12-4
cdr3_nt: TGTGCCAGCAGTTTGGCCCCCATGGGAACTGAAGCTTTCTTT
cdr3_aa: CASSLAPMGTEAFF

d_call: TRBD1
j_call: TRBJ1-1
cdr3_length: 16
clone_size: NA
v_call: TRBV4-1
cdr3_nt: TGCGCCAGCAGCCAAGGACAGGGCCTCATGAACACTGAAGCTTTCTTT
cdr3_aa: CASSQGQGLMNTEAFF

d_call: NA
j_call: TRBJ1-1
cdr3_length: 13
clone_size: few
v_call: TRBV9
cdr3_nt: TGTGCCAGCAGCGTACAAGGGGGCACTGAAGCTTTCTTT
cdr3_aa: CASSVQGGTEAFF

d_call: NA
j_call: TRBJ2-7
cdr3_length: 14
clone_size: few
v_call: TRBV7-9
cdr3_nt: TGTGCCAGCAGCGATGAGCAGAGACTATACGAGCAGTACTTC
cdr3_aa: CASSDEQRLYEQYF

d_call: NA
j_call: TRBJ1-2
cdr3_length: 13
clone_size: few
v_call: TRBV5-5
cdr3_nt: TGTGCCAGCAGCTTGGGACAGGAGCTTGGCTACACCTTC
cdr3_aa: CASSLGQELGYTF

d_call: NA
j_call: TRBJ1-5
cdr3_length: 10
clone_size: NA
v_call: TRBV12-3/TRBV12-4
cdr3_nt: TGTGCCAGCAGCCGACAGCCCCAGCATTTT
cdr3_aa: CASSRQPQHF

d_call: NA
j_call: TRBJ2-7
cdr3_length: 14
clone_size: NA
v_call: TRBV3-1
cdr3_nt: TGTGCCAGCAGCCTACAAGACGGAGCCTACGAGCAGTACTTC
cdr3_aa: CASSLQDGAYEQYF

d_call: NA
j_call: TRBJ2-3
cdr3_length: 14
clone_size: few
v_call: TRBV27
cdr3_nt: TGTGCCAGCACGTTGGCGGGCCCACAAGATACGCAGTATTTT
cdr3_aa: CASTLAGPQDTQYF

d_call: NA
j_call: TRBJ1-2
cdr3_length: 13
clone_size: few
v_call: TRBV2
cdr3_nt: TGTGCCAGCAAGAGGGGCGCGGACTATGGCTACACCTTC
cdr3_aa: CASKRGADYGYTF

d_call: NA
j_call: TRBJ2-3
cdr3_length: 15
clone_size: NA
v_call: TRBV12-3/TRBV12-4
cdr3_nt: TGTGCCAGCAGTTTAGACGGCAGGGGAGGGGATACGCAGTATTTT
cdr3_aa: CASSLDGRGGDTQYF

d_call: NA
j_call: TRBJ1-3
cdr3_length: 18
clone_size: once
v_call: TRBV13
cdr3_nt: TGTGCCAGCAGCTTAGGCGGGACGGCTCTATTCTCTGGAAACACCATATATTTT
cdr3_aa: CASSLGGTALFSGNTIYF

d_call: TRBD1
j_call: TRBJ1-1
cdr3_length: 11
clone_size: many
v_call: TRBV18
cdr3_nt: TGTGCCAGCTCGCCGGGACAGGGAGATTCTTTT
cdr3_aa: CASSPGQGDSF

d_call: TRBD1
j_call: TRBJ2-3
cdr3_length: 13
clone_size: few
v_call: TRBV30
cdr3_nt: TGTGCCTGGGCAGGACAGGCGAGAGATACGCAGTATTTT
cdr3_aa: CAWAGQARDTQYF